The rows below give T cell receptor beta chains drawn from one sample of a study of T cell repertoires in cytomegalovirus infection. TCRdb reprocessed the reads via MiXCR and lists one record per CDR3 protein. This table holds about 130,000 distinct CDR3 sequences, roughly 9% found once. The sample was PBMCs. These receptors all come from a human donor in good health (CMV status not recorded). Some clones in this sample may be carry-over from other donors' samples. Both conserved end residues are part of each CDR3. The D gene is left open where the match is weak. Expanded clones are given a class, and other clones once, few, many or no size at all.

v_gene	j_gene	abundance	d_gene	len	CDR3aa	CDR3nt
TRBV20-1	TRBJ2-7	few	-	16	CSARQLGGHSIYEQYF	TGCAGTGCTAGACAATTGGGGGGCCACAGCATCTACGAGCAGTACTTC
TRBV19	TRBJ2-3	many	TRBD2	19	CASSIERTSGELYTDTQYF	TGTGCCAGTAGTATAGAACGGACTAGCGGGGAGCTCTACACAGATACGCAGTATTTT
TRBV15	TRBJ1-1	-	-	17	CATSRESIGHANTEAFF	TGTGCCACCAGCAGAGAAAGTATAGGGCATGCGAACACTGAAGCTTTCTTT
TRBV5-4	TRBJ2-7	few	TRBD1	14	CASSSGTGVYEQYF	TGTGCCAGCAGCTCCGGGACAGGAGTCTACGAGCAGTACTTC
TRBV12-3/TRBV12-4	TRBJ2-3	many	-	15	CASSLNSGATDTQYF	TGTGCCAGCAGTTTAAATAGCGGAGCTACAGATACGCAGTATTTT
TRBV20-1	TRBJ1-6	-	-	14	CSANPAPNNSPLHF	TGCAGTGCCAATCCTGCGCCGAATAATTCACCCCTCCACTTT
TRBV18	TRBJ1-2	few	-	12	CASSPDRYGYTF	TGTGCCAGCTCACCGGACCGCTATGGCTACACCTTC
TRBV7-2	TRBJ2-3	many	-	12	CASSPKGDTQYF	TGTGCCAGCAGCCCTAAGGGAGATACGCAGTATTTT
TRBV27	TRBJ2-3	medium-sized	-	15	CASSFLGSRGDTQYF	TGTGCCAGCAGTTTTTTGGGCAGCCGGGGAGATACGCAGTATTTT
TRBV23-1	TRBJ1-5	-	TRBD1	15	CASSQVQGAGQPQHF	TGCGCCAGCAGTCAAGTTCAGGGGGCTGGTCAGCCCCAGCATTTT
TRBV7-2	TRBJ1-1	many	-	14	CASSLAGKNTEAFF	TGTGCCAGCAGCTTAGCAGGAAAGAACACTGAAGCTTTCTTT
TRBV2	TRBJ1-2	few	-	11	CASSEEYGYTF	TGTGCCAGCAGTGAGGAATATGGCTACACCTTC
TRBV12-3/TRBV12-4	TRBJ2-7	-	-	13	CASRGEGPYEQYF	TGTGCCAGCAGGGGGGAAGGCCCCTACGAGCAGTACTTC
TRBV25-1	TRBJ1-2	few	-	14	CASSDSLPPGGYTF	TGTGCCAGCAGTGACTCCCTACCGCCTGGGGGCTACACCTTC
TRBV7-2	TRBJ2-3	many	TRBD1	15	CASSTGQGGTDTQYF	TGTGCCAGCAGCACCGGACAGGGGGGAACAGATACGCAGTATTTT
TRBV18	TRBJ2-5	-	-	13	CASSPVAEETQYF	TGTGCCAGCTCACCAGTGGCAGAAGAGACCCAGTACTTC
TRBV7-2	TRBJ2-7	many	-	12	CASSSWVYEQYF	TGTGCCAGCAGCTCATGGGTCTACGAGCAGTACTTC
TRBV28	TRBJ2-2	many	TRBD2	16	CASNERGGSRTGELFF	TGTGCCAGCAACGAACGGGGGGGGAGTAGGACCGGGGAGCTGTTTTTT